The 10 T cell receptor beta chains presented below share a single source sample, sequenced in a study of CD8 T cells in Susac syndrome (dated by TCRdb to the late 2010s). The library relied on the immunoSEQ multiplex PCR assay. RNA was extracted with the RNeasy kit and 0.5 to 1 ug was reverse transcribed using random hexamers. TCRdb's own reprocessing of the public reads used fastp at Q25 and MiXCR and kept productive beta chains. When rows share a CDR3 protein, they turn into one entry using the most common DNA and genes. Across this sample there are 100,000 to 150,000 distinct CDR3 sequences, with roughly 94% seen only once. The top ten hold around 0.13% of the sample. Sequencing input: CD4+ T cells from PBMCs. These receptors were collected from a human donor with multiple sclerosis.

The CDR3 region has the DNA TGTGCCAGCACCATCCCCAGGACAGGCTCCTTTATGAGTGGCTACACCTTC. Protein product: CASTIPRTGSFMSGYTF. The V gene is TRBV6-1, the J gene TRBJ1-2; 7 bases fit TRBD1. V shed 7 bases, J shed 7 bases, and the junction held 21 bases outside the gene matches. This CDR3 has 17 residues. Per germline, CDR1 MNHNS and CDR2 SASEGT.

The chain links TRBV7-2 to TRBJ2-2; 7 bases align to TRBD1. The germline CDR1 and CDR2 sequences are SGHTA and FQGNSA. V lost 6 bases to trimming and J lost 1 base; unmatched junction nucleotides: 5. The CDR3 has 15 residues. CDR3 amino acids: CASRPTGVNTGELFF. The CDR3 DNA reads TGTGCCAGCAGGCCTACAGGGGTGAACACCGGGGAGCTGTTTTTT.

The chain carries TRBV19 and TRBJ1-5, with 7 bases fitting TRBD1. V shed 11 bases and J 6 bases; nucleotides not matched to a gene: 10. CDR1 and CDR2 from the germline V gene are LNHDA and SQIVND (reference sequence). The CDR3 totals 13 residues. In nucleotides, the CDR3 is TGTGCCGCATCCACAGGGGATGTTCAGCCCCAGCATTTT. Translated: CAASTGDVQPQHF.

The CDR3 is CASSPGTPTYEQYF. The CDR3 nucleotides are TGTGCCAGCAGCCCCGGGACACCCACCTACGAGCAGTACTTC. The V gene is TRBV6-5, the J gene TRBJ2-7; D perhaps matches TRBD1 (6 bases). The CDR3 is 14 residues long. Between the trimmed V and J ends, which lost 6 bases and 2 bases, there was a span of 14 bases. Germline-derived CDR1 and CDR2 are MNHEY and SVGAGI.

This chain links TRBV19 with TRBJ2-7, with 7 bases aligning to TRBD1. The CDR3 covers 16 residues. The junction had 11 bases not matched to a gene; V was cut back by 4 bases and J by 2 bases. CDR1 and CDR2 (germline): LNHDA, SQIVND (reference sequence). The CDR3 region is CASSKSPGQITYEQYF. CDR3 nucleotide sequence: TGTGCCAGTAGTAAATCACCGGGACAGATTACCTACGAGCAGTACTTC.

V and J are TRBV7-9 and TRBJ2-1; D unresolved. The V and J ends lost 8 bases and 0 bases respectively, with 8 bases between them. Per the germline V gene, CDR1 is SEHNR and CDR2 is FQNEAQ (reference sequence). CDR3 length equals 13 residues. CDR3 DNA: TGTGCCAGCGGGGTGGACTCCTACAATGAGCAGTTCTTC. It codes for CASGVDSYNEQFF.

The chain is built from TRBV25-1 and TRBJ2-7, with a weak D call TRBD2 (7 bases). Trimming removed 3 bases from V and 7 bases from J, with 22 bases in between. The CDR3 is 16 amino acids. The germline V gene encodes CDR1 MGHDK and CDR2 SYGVNS. CDR3 DNA sequence: TGTGCCAGCAGTGAGTTCCTAGGGGGGGCTTCCAGGGAGCAGTACTTC. This gives the protein CASSEFLGGASREQYF.

This chain connects TRBV5-1 to TRBJ1-1; TRBD1 matches 8 bases. Germline CDR1 reads SGHRS; CDR2 reads YFSETQ. The CDR3 is 15 amino acids. The V segment lost 7 bases and the J segment 0 bases; nucleotides outside the gene matches: 8. This CDR3 is CASQIRTGMNTEAFF. As DNA, the CDR3 is TGCGCCAGCCAAATACGGACAGGGATGAACACTGAAGCTTTCTTT.

The chain recombines TRBV30 with TRBJ1-2; 7 nucleotides line up with TRBD1. The V and J ends lost 4 bases and 6 bases, in that order; junction bases with no gene match: 14. This CDR3 comprises 15 residues. Per the germline V gene, CDR1 is GTSNPN and CDR2 is SVGIG (reference sequence). CDR3 residues: CAWISGIIQGNGYTF. The CDR3 DNA is TGTGCCTGGATTTCGGGGATAATACAGGGGAATGGCTACACCTTC. Full variable domain (rest looked up from reference TRBV30 and TRBJ1-2): SQTIHQWPATLVQPVGSPLSLECTVEGTSNPNLYWYRQAAGRGLQLLFYSVGIGQISSEVPQNLSASRPQDRQFILSSKKLLLSDSGFYLCAWISGIIQGNGYTFGSGTRLTVV.

The chain employs TRBV29-1 and TRBJ2-1, with D possibly being TRBD2 (6 bases). Germline lookup yields CDR1 SQVTM and CDR2 ANQGSEA. The CDR3 consists of 14 residues. Trimming left V 7 bases short and J 5 bases short, with 18 bases between. The CDR3 protein is CSAATRIDDNEQFF. CDR3 in DNA: TGCAGCGCCGCGACTAGAATCGATGACAATGAGCAGTTCTTC.